Here is one T cell receptor (beta chain) with its context. This sample was taken from a study of blood T cell repertoires in COVID-19. In the study overall: From the United States, Italy and Spain came samples of acute and convalescent COVID-19. PBMCs, B-cell-depleted T cells, or T cells were the source of the cDNA or gDNA that made up the material.

Original processing notes: Reference gene primer amplification in the assay estimated nucleated cell counts. Data came from immunoSEQ multiplex PCR; TCRdb stores just in-frame clones and leaves some out. Clone size and V and J calls were adopted from that table, with D and trimming inferred from the DNA. The sample lists just over 650,000 clones; 75% to 90% were seen once. The J segment lost 5 bases and the V segment lost 2 bases, leaving 13 bases of the junction unmatched. The CDR3 has 18 amino acids. The germline gives CDR1 LGHNA, CDR2 YNFKEQ. V gene TRBV4-2 combines with J gene TRBJ2-3; 10 bases align to TRBD2. The receptor was isolated from a woman aged 18 to 35 with acute or convalescent COVID-19. The sequencing input was peripheral blood. The CDR3 DNA sequence: TGTGCCAGCAGCCAACTTTCCGGACTAGCGGTCAGGGGAGATACGCAGTATTTT. Residues: CASSQLSGLAVRGDTQYF.